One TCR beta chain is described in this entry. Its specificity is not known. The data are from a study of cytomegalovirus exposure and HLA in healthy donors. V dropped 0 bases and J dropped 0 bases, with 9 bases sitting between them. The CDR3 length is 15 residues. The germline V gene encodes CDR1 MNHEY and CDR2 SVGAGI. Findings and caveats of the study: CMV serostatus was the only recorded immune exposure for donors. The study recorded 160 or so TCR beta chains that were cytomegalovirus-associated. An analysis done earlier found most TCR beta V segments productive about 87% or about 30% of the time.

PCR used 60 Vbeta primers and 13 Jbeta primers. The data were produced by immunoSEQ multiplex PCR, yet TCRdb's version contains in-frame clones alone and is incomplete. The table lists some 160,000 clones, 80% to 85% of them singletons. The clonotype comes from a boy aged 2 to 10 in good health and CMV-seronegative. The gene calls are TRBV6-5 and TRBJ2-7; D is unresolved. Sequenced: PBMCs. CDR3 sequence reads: CASSYSSTVSYEQYF. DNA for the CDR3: TGTGCCAGCAGTTACTCGAGTACAGTCTCCTACGAGCAGTACTTC.